A single sample is the source of the 6 T cell receptor beta chains below, sequenced in a study of blood T cell repertoires in COVID-19. Sequencing used immunoSEQ multiplex PCR; TCRdb keeps in-frame clones, though not all of them. The sample lists 50,000 to 60,000 clones, 81% occurring once. Sequenced: peripheral blood. The receptor set was obtained from a woman at least 80 years old with COVID-19, enrolled during active disease.

The V call is TRBV6-5, the J call TRBJ2-7; 7 bases map to TRBD2. Germline loops: CDR1 MNHEY, CDR2 SVGAGI. The CDR3 is 15 residues long. Trimming took 2 bases from V and 3 from J; bases not matched to a gene: 7. The CDR3 spells CASSYSGAMNYEQYF. The CDR3, as DNA: TGTGCCAGCAGTTACAGCGGGGCCATGAACTACGAGCAGTACTTC.

The CDR3 DNA reads TGTGCCAGCAGCGTGGGAGGGCGCAATCAGCCCCAGCATTTT. This gives the protein CASSVGGRNQPQHF. The chain carries TRBV9 and TRBJ1-5; no firm D call. CDR1 and CDR2 from the germline V gene are SGDLS and YYNGEE. The V end lost 2 bases, the J end lost 2 bases, and 8 bases lay between the germline ends. The CDR3 extends over 14 amino acids.

At least ten counts were recorded for this clone. The chain joins TRBV27 to TRBJ1-5; no reliable D call. The V gene's germline CDR1 is MNHEY and CDR2 SMNVEV (reference sequence). The CDR3 runs 13 residues. V gave up 2 bases and J gave up 5 bases, with 7 bases separating them. This chain's CDR3 is CASSLNGYQPQHF. The CDR3 bases are TGTGCCAGCAGTTTAAACGGTTATCAGCCCCAGCATTTT.

This clone was seen more than once but under ten times. DNA of the CDR3: TGTGCCAGCAGTAATACAGGGGCCGGGGAGCTGTTTTTT. Residues: CASSNTGAGELFF. The rearrangement joins TRBV12-3 or TRBV12-4 to TRBJ2-2; TRBD1 matches 7 bases. The CDR3 length is 13 residues. The trim removed 5 bases at V and 6 bases at J, leaving 3 bases unmatched.

The V gene is TRBV10-3, the J gene TRBJ2-1; 7 bases are shared with TRBD1. With 3 bases clipped from V and 6 bases from J, the junction kept 5 bases outside the gene matches. Germline assignment: CDR1 ENHRY and CDR2 SYGVKD. The CDR3 is 14 residues long. The CDR3 coding sequence is TGTGCCATCAGTGATGGCCGGGACAGCAATGAGCAGTTCTTC. This codes for CAISDGRDSNEQFF.

V gene TRBV2 combines with J gene TRBJ2-5; D possibly corresponds to TRBD2 (6 bases). Germline V gene sequence: CDR1 SNHLY, CDR2 FYNNEI. Trimming took 7 bases from V and 2 from J, leaving 11 bases between them. The length of the CDR3 is 13 residues. The DNA of the CDR3 is TGTGCCAGCACAAGGGACTTTCAAGAGACCCAGTACTTC. Protein sequence: CASTRDFQETQYF.